Detailed here is one T cell receptor beta chain. The table lists this clonotype with many counts. What antigen it recognizes has not been identified. Per-nucleotide qualities are absent, and no much larger clonotype sits a single base away. This specimen belongs to a study of identical twins (dated by TCRdb to the mid-2010s). General notes on the study: To test whether fetal clonotypes persist, this study deep-sequenced TCR alpha and beta repertoires from monozygotic twins, from unrelated adults of various ages, and from cord blood. Replicate twin experiments were performed at different times using different library preparation protocols to rule out contamination. General study outcomes and caveats: Invariant T cells such as MAIT and iNKT could partly confound zero-insertion analyses, though diverse VJ usage argued against this for most clonotypes. In monozygotic twins, out-of-frame TCR alpha sharing was systematically underestimated by recombination models, although the models agreed with sharing between unrelated individuals. Because the same donors could not be followed over many years, conclusions were based on cross-sectional statistical analysis. Abundant cord blood beta clonotypes had fewer insertions, young adult naive repertoires showed a similar but weaker trend, and memory repertoires showed no such trend. In beta out-of-frame sequences, excess twin sharing was weaker, because having fewer shared sequences lowered the signal-to-noise ratio. Compared with coincidental sharing between unrelated individuals, out-of-frame TCR alpha sequences shared between twins showed an excess of sequences with low generation probability.

Every donor in the study was a healthy Caucasian. The library was produced with 5' RACE. Sequenced using an Illumina HiSeq 2000. Template switching introduced a universal primer binding site; the final cDNA contained a unique molecular identifier, enabling accurate counting of TCR cDNA molecules. Specific primers in the conserved constant-segment region were used to synthesize first-strand cDNA for TCR alpha and beta chains. To control for contamination, every cDNA library carried two barcodes: a SMART-Mk sample barcode plus Illumina barcodes. TruSeq adapter sequences along with Illumina sample barcodes were introduced in two successive PCR steps. TCR alpha and beta cDNA libraries were sequenced on the Illumina HiSeq platform with custom primers. As for the original processing: MiGEC was used to process raw reads and extract unique molecular identifiers, and MiXCR was used to find CDR3 positions. For each individual, recombination models were inferred using an EM algorithm with the repgenHMM and IGoR tools. Shared clonotypes were analyzed with the tcR package in R, and sharing was normalized by the product of cloneset sizes. To study raw recombination without the effects of thymic and clonal selection, out-of-frame nonproductive sequences were analyzed. TCRdb trimmed the raw reads at Q25, called clones with MiXCR and kept productive beta chains. Rows are combined by CDR3 protein, so each entry shows the most common genes and DNA. TCRdb's processing, not the study's, gives the V and J calls here. The sample table holds some 1,700,000 distinct CDR3 sequences, of which under 35% were seen once. The ten largest clones capture under 0.35% of the sample.

The cysteine opens and the phenylalanine closes a CDR3 of 14 amino acids. The DNA shown is the 42-base CDR3, in frame from base 1. Based on the germline V gene (reference sequence), the CDR1 and CDR2 sequences are MNHNY and SVGAGI. The V and J ends are trimmed by 3 bases and 4 bases, leaving 13 bases between them. This receptor was taken from a newborn girl in good health. The V and J segments used are TRBV6-6 and TRBJ2-7; the D match is possibly TRBD1 or TRBD2, with 5 bases aligned in each. The sequenced sample consisted of cord blood. Read as DNA, the sequence is TGTGCCAGCAGTTATGACGGGACCAAATACGAGCAGTACTTC. It codes for CASSYDGTKYEQYF.